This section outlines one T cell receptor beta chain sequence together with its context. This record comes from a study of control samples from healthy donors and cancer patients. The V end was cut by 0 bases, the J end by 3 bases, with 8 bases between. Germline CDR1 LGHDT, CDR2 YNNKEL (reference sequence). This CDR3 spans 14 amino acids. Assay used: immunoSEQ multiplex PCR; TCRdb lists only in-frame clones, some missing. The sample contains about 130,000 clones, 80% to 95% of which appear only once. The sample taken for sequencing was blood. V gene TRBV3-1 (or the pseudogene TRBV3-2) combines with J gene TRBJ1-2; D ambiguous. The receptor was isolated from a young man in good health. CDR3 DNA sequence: TGTGCCAGCAGCCAAGACCCGGGGTACTATGGCTACACCTTC. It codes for CASSQDPGYYGYTF.